This is a list of T cell receptor beta chains from one sample in a study of T cell responses to AZD1222 COVID-19 vaccine. Assay used: immunoSEQ multiplex PCR; TCRdb lists only in-frame clones, some missing. The sample holds about 110,000 clones, almost 90% seen once. The source was peripheral blood, collected on day 0 of AZD1222 vaccination. These TCRs come from an adult in good health. Both conserved end residues are trimmed from each CDR3. The order of the fields is V gene, J gene, CDR3 protein.

>TRBV4-1|TRBJ1-6
ASSLILTGGSPLH
>TRBV5-4|TRBJ1-6
ASSARDRATRPLH
>TRBV10-2|TRBJ1-3
ASSEQGPSGNTIY
>TRBV28|TRBJ1-5
ASARGRQPQH
>TRBV9|TRBJ2-1
ASSLGPTGVFDNEQF
>TRBV2|TRBJ1-5
ASSGSRGGQPQH
>TRBV12-3/TRBV12-4|TRBJ1-1
ASIPDRNTEAF
>TRBV10-2|TRBJ1-2
ASFPPGGNYGYT
>TRBV6-5|TRBJ1-1
ASSRDRGSEAF
>TRBV19|TRBJ2-5
ATRDRGETQY
>TRBV5-1|TRBJ1-2
ASSFTDGPYGYT
>TRBV6-1|TRBJ1-5
ASSEAGTSNQPQH
>TRBV5-1|TRBJ1-5
ASSLGDPGGQPQH
>TRBV28|TRBJ1-2
ASRSSSNYGYT
>TRBV4-1|TRBJ1-5
ASSQDPDEPQH
>TRBV20-1|TRBJ1-5
SASPGDRLNQPQH
>TRBV12-3/TRBV12-4|TRBJ1-1
ASSLRVNTEAF
>TRBV11-2|TRBJ2-2
ASSTWGRVGELF
>TRBV4-3|TRBJ1-3
ASSQGPGGNTIY
>TRBV7-9|TRBJ1-2
ASSAVSGNYGYT
>TRBV29-1|TRBJ2-5
SVELGARETQY
>TRBV11-2|TRBJ1-2
ASSLPRRDRVNGYT
>TRBV2|TRBJ2-1
ASSSTSGMNEQF
>TRBV6-5|TRBJ2-1
ASSFHLSGVGEQF
>TRBV5-1|TRBJ2-7
ASSLMQGHEQY
>TRBV4-2|TRBJ1-4
ASSQDSERGAREKLF
>TRBV14|TRBJ2-7
ASSPHLATEQY
>TRBV28|TRBJ2-1
ATLPTSGSSYNEQF
>TRBV10-3|TRBJ1-2
AISDWGTLYGYT
>TRBV4-2|TRBJ2-7
ASSQDLILGLSSYEQY
>TRBV3-1/TRBV3-2|TRBJ1-3
ASSQDRISGNTIY
>TRBV6-6|TRBJ1-5
ASSYSGTQH
>TRBV6-4|TRBJ2-1
ASLGIRREFRNEQF
>TRBV12-5|TRBJ1-5
ASGSYPGRRISNQPQH
>TRBV7-9|TRBJ2-3
ASSSRTTSTDTQY
>TRBV12-3/TRBV12-4|TRBJ2-1
ASLGGGLNEQF
>TRBV6-5|TRBJ2-7
ASLAGFVEQY
>TRBV5-4|TRBJ2-3
ASSPDPTDTQY
>TRBV10-1|TRBJ2-1
ASSDYYAPAEQF
>TRBV6-5|TRBJ1-1
ASSYGENTEAF
>TRBV30|TRBJ1-5
AWSPTFNQPQH
>TRBV19|TRBJ1-5
ASIDDRSNQPQH
>TRBV4-3|TRBJ2-3
ASSQGPTSVDTQY
>TRBV7-2|TRBJ2-5
ASSAYVGEETQY
>TRBV28|TRBJ2-7
ASSLFGRLVGEQY
>TRBV3-1/TRBV3-2|TRBJ2-3
ASSGVGSDTQY
>TRBV6-1|TRBJ1-1
ASREGADTEAF
>TRBV4-3|TRBJ1-6
ASSQDRGTYNSPLH
>TRBV7-2|TRBJ2-7
ASSMTGVGWYEQY
>TRBV30|TRBJ1-1
AWSSGRLNTEAF